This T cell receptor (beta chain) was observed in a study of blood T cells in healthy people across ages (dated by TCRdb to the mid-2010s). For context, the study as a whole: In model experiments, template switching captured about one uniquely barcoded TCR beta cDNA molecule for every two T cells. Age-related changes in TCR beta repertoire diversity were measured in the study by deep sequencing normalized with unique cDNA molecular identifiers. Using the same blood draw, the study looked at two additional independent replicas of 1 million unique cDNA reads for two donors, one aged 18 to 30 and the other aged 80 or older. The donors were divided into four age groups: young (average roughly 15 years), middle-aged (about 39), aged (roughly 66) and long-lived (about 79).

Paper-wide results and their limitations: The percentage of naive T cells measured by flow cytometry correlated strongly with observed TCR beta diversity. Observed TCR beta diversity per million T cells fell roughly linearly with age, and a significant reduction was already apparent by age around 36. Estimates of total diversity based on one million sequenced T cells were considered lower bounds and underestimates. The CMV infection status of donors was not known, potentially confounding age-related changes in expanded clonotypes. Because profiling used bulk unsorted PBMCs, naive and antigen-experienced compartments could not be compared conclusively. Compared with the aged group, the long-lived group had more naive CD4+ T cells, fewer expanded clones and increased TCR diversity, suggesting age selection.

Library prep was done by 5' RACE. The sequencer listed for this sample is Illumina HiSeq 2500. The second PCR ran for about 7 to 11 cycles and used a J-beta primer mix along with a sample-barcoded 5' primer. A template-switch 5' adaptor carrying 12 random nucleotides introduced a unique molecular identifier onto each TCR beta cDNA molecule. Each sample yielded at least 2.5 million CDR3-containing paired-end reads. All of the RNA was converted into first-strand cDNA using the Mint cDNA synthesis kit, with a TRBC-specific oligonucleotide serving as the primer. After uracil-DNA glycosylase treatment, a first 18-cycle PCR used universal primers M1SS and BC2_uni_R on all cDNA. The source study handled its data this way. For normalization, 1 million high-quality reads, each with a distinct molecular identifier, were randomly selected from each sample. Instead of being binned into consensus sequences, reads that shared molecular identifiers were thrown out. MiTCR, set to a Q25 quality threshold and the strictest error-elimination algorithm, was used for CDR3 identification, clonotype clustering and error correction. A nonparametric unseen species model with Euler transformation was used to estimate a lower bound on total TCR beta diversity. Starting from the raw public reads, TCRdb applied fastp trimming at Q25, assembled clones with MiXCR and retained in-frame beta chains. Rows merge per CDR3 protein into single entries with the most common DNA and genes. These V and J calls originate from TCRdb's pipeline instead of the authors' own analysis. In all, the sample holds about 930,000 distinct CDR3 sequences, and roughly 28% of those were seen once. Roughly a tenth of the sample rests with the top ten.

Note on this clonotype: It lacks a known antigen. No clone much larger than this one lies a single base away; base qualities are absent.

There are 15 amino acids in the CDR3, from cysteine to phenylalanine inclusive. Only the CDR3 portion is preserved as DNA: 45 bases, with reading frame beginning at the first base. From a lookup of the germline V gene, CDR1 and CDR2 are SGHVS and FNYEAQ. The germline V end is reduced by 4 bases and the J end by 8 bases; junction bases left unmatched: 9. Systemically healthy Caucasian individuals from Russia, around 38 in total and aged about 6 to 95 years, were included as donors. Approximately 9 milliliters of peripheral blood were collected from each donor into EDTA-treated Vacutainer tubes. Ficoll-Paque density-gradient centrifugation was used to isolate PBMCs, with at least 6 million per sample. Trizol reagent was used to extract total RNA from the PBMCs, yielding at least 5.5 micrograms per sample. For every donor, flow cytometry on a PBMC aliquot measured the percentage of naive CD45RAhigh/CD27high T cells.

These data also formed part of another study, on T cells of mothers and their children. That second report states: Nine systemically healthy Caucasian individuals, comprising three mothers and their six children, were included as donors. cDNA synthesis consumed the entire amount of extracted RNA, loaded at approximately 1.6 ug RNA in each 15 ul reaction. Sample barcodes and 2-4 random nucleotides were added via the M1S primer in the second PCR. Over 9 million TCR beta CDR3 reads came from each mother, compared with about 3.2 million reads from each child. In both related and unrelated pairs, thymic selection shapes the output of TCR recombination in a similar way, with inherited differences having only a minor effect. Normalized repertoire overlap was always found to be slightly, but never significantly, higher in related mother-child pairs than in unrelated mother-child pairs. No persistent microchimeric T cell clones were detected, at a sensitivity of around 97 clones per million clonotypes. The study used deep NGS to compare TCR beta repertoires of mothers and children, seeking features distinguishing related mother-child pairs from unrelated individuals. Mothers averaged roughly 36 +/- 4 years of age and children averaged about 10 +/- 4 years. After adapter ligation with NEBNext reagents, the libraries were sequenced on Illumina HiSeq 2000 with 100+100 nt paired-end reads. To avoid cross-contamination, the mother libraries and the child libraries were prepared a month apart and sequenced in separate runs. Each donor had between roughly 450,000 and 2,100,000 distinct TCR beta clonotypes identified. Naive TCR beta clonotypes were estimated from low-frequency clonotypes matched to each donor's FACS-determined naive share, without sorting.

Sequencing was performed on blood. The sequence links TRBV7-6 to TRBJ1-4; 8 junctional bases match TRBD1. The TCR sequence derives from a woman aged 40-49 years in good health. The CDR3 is CASSWQGAGGEKLFF. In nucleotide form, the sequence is TGTGCCAGCAGCTGGCAGGGGGCAGGGGGGGAAAAACTGTTTTTT.